The text below deals with one TCR beta chain. This specimen comes from a study of blood T cell repertoires in COVID-19. Sequencing was performed with immunoSEQ multiplex PCR; in TCRdb, only in-frame clones are kept and a portion is missing. The table lists hundreds of thousands of clones, approximately 83% of them singletons, with over 8% in the top ten. Germline-derived CDR1 and CDR2 are MNHEY and SVGAGI. V shed 4 bases and J shed 4 bases, with 9 bases lying between them. This CDR3 is 13 amino acids long. The V and J genes are TRBV6-5 and TRBJ2-3, with no clear D. The sequence derives from a woman aged 80 or over with acute or convalescent COVID-19. Specimen: peripheral blood. The CDR3 DNA reads as TGTGCCAGCAGTTCCCGTCTCGCAGATACGCAGTATTTT. As protein: CASSSRLADTQYF.